This paragraph reports one T cell receptor (beta chain). Unique molecular identifiers were incorporated when the TCRbeta library was constructed. TCRdb called the PCR reads again in MiXCR, with one record for every CDR3 protein. The data contain fewer than 550,000 distinct CDR3 sequences, roughly 10% of them seen just once; the ten biggest clones take up 4.5% to 7%. The data derive from a study of T-cell reconstitution after alpha-beta-depleted transplantation in children. The CDR3 spans 13 residues. Trimming at V came to 6 bases and at J to 0 bases, leaving 1 base not matched to a gene. The TCR originated in a human donor who donated a stem cell graft to a child with acute myeloid leukemia. Material: PBMCs from the stem cell graft donor, obtained from the stem cell graft. The rearrangement joins TRBV12-3 or TRBV12-4 to TRBJ1-1, with TRBD1 identical over 7 bases. The CDR3 region is CASRGQMNTEAFF. DNA for the CDR3: TGTGCCAGCAGGGGACAGATGAACACTGAAGCTTTCTTT.